The entry below gives a single T cell receptor (beta chain) sequence along with its context. The CDR3 totals 14 residues. The V and J ends lost 6 bases and 0 bases respectively, with 9 bases between them. Germline V gives CDR1 MNHNS, CDR2 SASEGT. Assay used: immunoSEQ multiplex PCR; TCRdb lists only in-frame clones, some missing. Of about 58,000 clones in the sample, more than 80% were seen once. These data are taken from a study of OX40 agonist ivuxolimab in advanced cancers. Across the whole study: Patients were treated with ivuxolimab, an agonistic anti-OX40 (CD134) antibody.

The source was CD4+ or CD8+ T cells sorted from blood, collected in a trial of the OX40 agonist ivuxolimab. The clonotype comes from an adult with an advanced solid tumor such as melanoma, head and neck, liver or kidney cancer. The V gene is TRBV6-1, the J gene TRBJ2-4; TRBD1 might be the D (6 bases). As DNA, the CDR3 is TGTGCCAGCAGCGTACAGGGAGCCAAAAACATTCAGTACTTC. Translated: CASSVQGAKNIQYF.